The T cell receptor beta chain under discussion was sequenced for a study of cytomegalovirus exposure and HLA in healthy donors. Whole-study context: A later analysis reported the same platform for the 90 to 150 validation repertoires and the approximately 670 first-cohort repertoires.

TCRdb's table, derived via immunoSEQ multiplex PCR, lists solely in-frame clones and lacks some. The table records tens of thousands of clones, 95% to 98% of them present only once. This clone has more than one count but fewer than ten. The V gene's germline CDR1 is SQVTM and CDR2 ANQGSEA. The CDR3 loop spans 12 amino acids. The sample was PBMCs. The receptor's source is a woman aged 18 to 35 in good health and CMV-seropositive. J is TRBJ2-2 and V is TRBV29-1; D is unclear. The CDR3 spells CPPRGNTGELFF. In DNA, the CDR3 is TGCCCCCCCCGAGGGAACACCGGGGAGCTGTTTTTT.